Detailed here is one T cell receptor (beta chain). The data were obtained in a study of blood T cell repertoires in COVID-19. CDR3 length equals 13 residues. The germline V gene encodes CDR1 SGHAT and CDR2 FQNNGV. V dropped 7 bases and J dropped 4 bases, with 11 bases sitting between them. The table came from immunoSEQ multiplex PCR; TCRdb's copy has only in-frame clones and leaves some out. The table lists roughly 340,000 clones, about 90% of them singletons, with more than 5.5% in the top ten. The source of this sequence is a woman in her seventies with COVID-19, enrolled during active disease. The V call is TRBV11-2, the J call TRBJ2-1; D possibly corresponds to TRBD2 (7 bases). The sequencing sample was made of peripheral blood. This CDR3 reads CASIGGPYNEQFF. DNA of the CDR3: TGTGCCAGCATCGGGGGGCCATACAATGAGCAGTTCTTC.